The clone carrying this TCR beta chain was detected only a few times. The sample belongs to a study of cytomegalovirus exposure and HLA in healthy donors. Unrecorded immune exposures were likely, despite nominal health at sampling. V trimming: 5 bases; J trimming: 11 bases; junction bases outside the gene matches: 7. The CDR3 totals 14 residues. Germline V gene data show CDR1 as SGHVS and CDR2 as FQNEAQ. This PCR relied on a set of 60 Vbeta primers and 13 Jbeta primers. Clones were sequenced by immunoSEQ multiplex PCR, and TCRdb holds only the in-frame ones, with some missing. The sample includes nearly 95,000 clones, approximately 7.6% of them seen just once.

The sample consisted of PBMCs. This TCR was sampled from a man in his fifties in good health and CMV-seronegative. V and J are TRBV7-8 and TRBJ1-5; TRBD1 matches 12 bases. CDR3 amino acids: CASSAGQGAGSQHF. CDR3 coding DNA: TGTGCCAGCAGCGCGGGACAGGGGGCCGGTTCCCAGCATTTT.